The present TCR beta chain was sequenced within a study of shared clonotypes between healthy human individuals. Study overall: Per donor, CD8 memory used one plate, CD8 naive used two, CD4 memory used three and CD4 naive used three.

Researchers divided each subset's genomic DNA evenly across several immunoSEQ plates. Assay used: immunoSEQ multiplex PCR; TCRdb lists only in-frame clones, some missing. Here the sample spans a few million clones, nearly 97% being singletons. Comments on this clone: The junction departs from the called germline gene at one end, perhaps through a read error.

This TCR was recovered from a man between 18 and 35 years old in good health. Sequenced sample: naive CD4+ T cells sorted from blood. The subset denotes: CD45RA+ positively selected.

The CDR3 DNA is TGCGCCAGCAGTCAAGTAGGACAAGGGGCGGGTGAAAAACTGTTTTTT. Its protein is CASSQVGQGAGEKLFF. The V call is TRBV4-1, the J call TRBJ1-4; the D gene is possibly TRBD1 (5 bases). CDR1 is MGHRA and CDR2 is YSYEKL in the germline V gene. There are 16 residues in the CDR3.